This T cell receptor (beta chain) was recorded in a study of T cell responses to AZD1222 COVID-19 vaccine. Overall study findings and caveats: Seropositive at baseline were only 5 or 6 AZD1222 recipients. In a largely white British group with more females than males, clonal diversity was possibly underestimated. Repertoires were obtained solely post-peak T cell response. Among vaccine-associated CD4 TCRs, coverage spanned spike, with dominance at 160-218 and 743-854.

The CDR3 is 15 residues long. Germline CDR1 is SGHAT and CDR2 is FQNNGV. V was clipped by 2 bases and J by 5 bases, with 16 bases between them. Assay used: immunoSEQ multiplex PCR; TCRdb lists only in-frame clones, some missing. The sample shows fewer than 200,000 clones, 90% of them seen only once. Concerning this clone: Antigen: not known.

The chain has TRBV11-2 and TRBJ2-7, with D unclear. The material sequenced was peripheral blood, taken 28 days after the second dose of the MenACWY control vaccine. The clonotype was recovered from an adult who received the MenACWY meningococcal vaccine as a control. The CDR3 nucleotides read TGTGCCAGCAGCTTATACCCGACTGGAACGGACGAGCAGTACTTC. Protein: CASSLYPTGTDEQYF.